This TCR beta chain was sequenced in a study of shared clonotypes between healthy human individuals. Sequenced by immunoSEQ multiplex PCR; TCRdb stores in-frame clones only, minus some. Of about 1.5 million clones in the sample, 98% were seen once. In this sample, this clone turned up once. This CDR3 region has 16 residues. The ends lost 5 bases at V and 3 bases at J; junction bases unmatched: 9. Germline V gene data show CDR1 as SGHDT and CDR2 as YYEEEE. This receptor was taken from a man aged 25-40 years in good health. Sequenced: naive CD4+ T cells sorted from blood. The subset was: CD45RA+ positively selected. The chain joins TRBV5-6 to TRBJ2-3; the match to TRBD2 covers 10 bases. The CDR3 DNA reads TGTGCCAGCAGTTCTCCAGCGGGAGGGCCAACAGATACGCAGTATTTT. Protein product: CASSSPAGGPTDTQYF.